The sequence of this T cell receptor beta chain was determined in a study of cytomegalovirus exposure and HLA in healthy donors (dated by TCRdb to 2016 to 2017). Notes on the research overall: An earlier analysis of some 500 of the donors reported 250 to 300 Gb of sequence data and 117 million unique TCR beta sequences from about 200 million T cells. An early release covering approximately 600 HLA-typed donors comprised roughly 300 gigabases of sequencing data and 85 million to 100 million unique TCR sequences. Of the roughly 400 genotyped donors, approximately 83% fell in the genetic ancestry cluster associated with self-reported Caucasian donors. The study aimed to test whether cataloging public T cell receptors could reveal signatures of past pathogen exposure. Using immunosequencing, the study profiled T cell repertoires from 550 to 750 subjects and related those repertoires to cytomegalovirus serostatus. Besides the first cohort of approximately 710 subjects, a separate validation cohort made up of roughly 130 different subjects was used. The study combined high-throughput TCR immunosequencing, statistical association of individual TCRs with disease status, and machine learning to predict cytomegalovirus infection status. In a later analysis, previously published TCR beta repertoires from about 640 donors were re-analyzed and high-resolution HLA genotyping was added so that TCR occurrence patterns could be studied. The later analysis used no new phenotypic data to find candidate immune exposures, relying instead on TCR beta sequences and their occurrence across donors. An earlier analysis of 587 of the donors used high-throughput TCR beta sequencing to judge whether each TCR beta V gene segment behaved as functional or pseudogenic. Alongside the repertoire data, information on donor age, sex, ethnicity and CMV serostatus was compiled. A later genetic analysis took genome-wide SNP genotypes for about 65% of the 666 donors and used that subset as a discovery cohort. All discovery cohort repertoires had been generated on a single sequencing platform. Class I and class II HLA loci were covered by the typing at four-digit resolution. The number of typed donors differed by locus: about 629-630 for A, B, C, DRB1 and DQB1; 500 to 550 for DQA1; over 600 for DPA1; and about 450 for DPB1. About five DR-DQ haplotypes were handled as single units for association and clustering because linkage in the cohort was strong. Among around 400 genotyped donors of the cohort, an average of around 240,000 unique TCR beta nucleotide sequences was sequenced per donor, of which 15% to 20% were non-productive. General study outcomes and caveats: The classifier was reported to diagnose cytomegalovirus status with high specificity and sensitivity in both the original cohort and the validation cohort. The authors suggested that the approach could potentially be generalized to other disease states and immunological phenotypes. Immune exposure information for the cohort was limited to CMV serostatus. Because counts were too low, more than 15 rarely observed V segments, including chromosome 9 orphons, were excluded from the earlier analysis of under 650 of the donors. According to a later genetic analysis, donors in an Asian-associated ancestry cluster had fewer N-insertions in productive TCRs than the approximately 700-donor mean. Most CMV-associated TCR beta chains appeared to be HLA-restricted in a later analysis, and the HLA associations seemed to be driven largely by CMV exposure. A cluster of highly shared sequence variants was judged likely to represent a technical artifact of the sequencing pipeline. Presence/absence analyses assumed roughly uniform sequencing depth across donors, an assumption that may not hold. When HLA alleles, especially DR and DQ, strongly co-occurred, attributing TCR associations to individual alleles was difficult. An earlier analysis of approximately 530 of the donors showed that most TCR beta V segments appeared in productive rearrangements either about 87% or about 30% of the time, which broadly matched IMGT annotations. In a later analysis, HLA-associated TCR beta chains showed more clonal expansion and lower generation probabilities than non-associated chains that were equally common. HLA typing was unavailable for some donors at each locus, so association tests used only the typed subset. According to a later analysis, parvovirus B19, influenza, CMV and Epstein-Barr virus appeared linked to several top co-occurrence clusters. The study listed 164 TCR beta chains as associated with cytomegalovirus. Linkage disequilibrium might explain the correlated functional status among segregating V segments, but an unknown experimental factor could not be excluded. Specific HLA alleles were associated with 15,000 to 20,000 TCR beta sequences at a false discovery rate of 0.05 in a later analysis. A further reported finding was that TCR beta sequences accurately predicted the HLA-A and HLA-B alleles for most subjects in the first cohort. In this cohort, only TCR beta chains were sequenced, and detectable features were limited by the absence of alpha or paired-chain data. Some IMGT-functional V segments, including TRBV6-2 and TRBV6-3, could not be distinguished by the 87-base-pair reads and were therefore excluded. In a later analysis, TCR association rates were found to vary across HLA loci, with the most associated TCRs seen for DRB1 alleles and the fewest for HLA-C alleles. An association between a missense DCLRE1C variant and V-gene and J-gene trimming of TCR beta chains was found in a later genetic analysis and replicated in an independent cohort. Most TCR sequences were seen in very few donors, while some public TCRs were found in many individuals. A few of the identified cytomegalovirus-associated TCR beta chains were confirmed in vitro to be specific for cytomegalovirus antigens.

The V end loses 5 bases and the J end loses 1 base, and a stretch of 15 bases separates them. CDR1 and CDR2 are drawn from the germline V gene (reference sequence): MNHEY, SMNVEV. From the cysteine up to the phenylalanine, the CDR3 has a length of 15 residues. Left in the record is the CDR3 DNA by itself, 45 bases read in frame from the first base. Library construction relied on the immunoSEQ multiplex PCR assay. For the multiplex PCR, a mixture combining 60 forward primers for TCR Vbeta segments and 13 reverse primers for TCR Jbeta segments was used. A multiplex PCR assay on genomic DNA amplified the CDR3 region of rearranged TCR beta genes. Amplified TCR beta libraries were sequenced as 87-base-pair reads on the Illumina HiSeq System. The authors' pipeline ran thus. A later analysis counted tens of millions of unique TCR beta chains across the 700 or so repertoires, and roughly 11 million of these chains were shared by at least two donors. To remove PCR and sequencing errors, raw reads were error-corrected and collapsed into unique sequences using a nearest-neighbor algorithm that merged closely related sequences. CDR3 sequences were aligned to IMGT reference sequences to assign V, D and J gene segments. Each retained sequence needed at least a six-nucleotide match to both a V gene segment and a J gene segment. Rearrangements were classified as productive when the CDR3 lacked stop codons and remained in frame with V and J, and all other rearrangements were classified as non-productive. Following IMGT convention, CDR3 was defined as the stretch from the second conserved V-encoded cysteine to the conserved J-encoded phenylalanine. In an earlier analysis of around 640 of the donors, sequences lacking an unambiguous match to a single V gene segment were excluded. An earlier analysis of several hundred of the donors called V segments functional above 56.7% productive rearrangements and segregating when the between-donor standard deviation exceeded 5%. A statistical classification framework was developed to diagnose cytomegalovirus status using the catalog of TCR beta chain sequences. A later analysis assigned V and J genes by comparing TCR nucleotide sequences with IMGT/GENE-DB human TR gene sequences. Using the TCRdist pipeline, a later analysis assigned CDR3 sequences along with most-parsimonious VDJ recombination scenarios. A later analysis defined each TCR beta chain by its CDR3 amino acid sequence plus V-gene family, and excluded reads lacking a unique V-gene family. To address suspected cross-contamination and a sequencing artifact, a later analysis removed a few hundred highly shared, low-generation-probability nucleotide sequences. In a later analysis, a clonal expansion index was calculated for each public chain from normalized within-repertoire ranks of inferred template counts. In a later analysis, generation probabilities were computed with a VDJ recombination model fitted to out-of-frame rearrangements, and the resulting probabilities were checked against IGoR. Hypergeometric tests were used in a later analysis to score TCR-TCR, TCR-HLA and TCR-CMV co-occurrence, with a repertoire-size bias correction applied to the TCR pairs. A later analysis estimated false discovery rates by permuting HLA or CMV assignments 20 times. In a later analysis, co-occurring TCRs were grouped with DBSCAN, and TCRdist sequence similarity was added when clustering was performed within HLA-allele-positive subsets. Co-occurrence clustering excluded repertoires with fewer than 30,000 or more than 120,000 public chains, plus five with anomalous nucleotide sharing. TCRdb provides this immuneACCESS table in a form limited to in-frame rearrangements. Some clones are lacking; in checked studies, under half of them reflect an unresolved V gene, and why the rest are absent is not known. V and J calls and clone size are copied from that table; D and trimming were computed from the DNA. The sample table shows about 140,000 clones, and roughly three quarters are seen once. More than 4% of the sample is held by the ten biggest clonotypes.

The cohort was made up of 666 healthy bone marrow donors. At the time of sampling, all cohort members were nominally healthy, though unrecorded immune exposures were likely present. The donor tested CMV seronegative, placing the donor among the 350 to 400 seronegative members of the cohort. A peripheral blood sample was provided by each donor, and peripheral blood mononuclear cells were used for TCR beta sequencing. The Qiagen DNeasy Blood Extraction Kit was used to extract genomic DNA from the blood cell samples. On this clone: The antigen it recognizes is unknown. Base qualities are not provided; no much larger clone lies one nucleotide away.

The rearrangement joined TRBV27 to TRBJ2-7; TRBD1 is a weak D gene call, 5 bases matching. The clonotype originates from a man aged 55 to 70 in good health and CMV-seronegative. Sequencing was done on a sample of PBMCs. The CDR3 here reads CASSPHTGTSYEQYF. The DNA sequence follows: TGTGCCAGCAGTCCGCATACAGGAACTTCCTACGAGCAGTACTTC.